A single sample gave rise to the 23 T cell receptor beta chains below, sequenced in a study of Graves' ophthalmopathy and Graves' hyperthyroidism. Amplification targeted the TCR beta CDR3 regions, with RNA transcripts as the source material. Scientists carried out first-round RT-PCR using HTBI primers and then a second-round multiplex PCR. TCRdb re-called the multiplex PCR reads with MiXCR, one entry per CDR3 protein. The repertoire includes approximately 540,000 distinct CDR3 sequences, 35% to 45% of them detected once, and about 4.2% sits in the top ten. The source material was peripheral blood or thyroid tissue (not recorded which). The receptors come from an adult man with Graves' hyperthyroidism.

This clonotype has a count of ten or more. This chain connects TRBV19 to TRBJ2-7; tentative D call: TRBD1 (5 bases). Germline V gene lookup returns CDR1 LNHDA and CDR2 SQIVND (reference sequence). The CDR3 runs 13 residues. V lost 10 bases and J 3 bases, leaving 16 bases between the germline ends. The CDR3 DNA is TGTGCCACTGGAACAGGATGGGACTACGAGCAGTACTTC. Translating it yields CATGTGWDYEQYF.

This chain uses TRBV9 with TRBJ2-7; 10 bases are a match to TRBD1. Trimming cost V 1 base and J 6 bases; bases outside gene matches: 1. Looked up from germline, CDR1 is SGDLS and CDR2 is YYNGEE. CDR3 length: 13 residues. The CDR3 sequence is CASSVRTGGEQYF. CDR3 nucleotide sequence: TGTGCCAGCAGCGTACGGACAGGGGGCGAGCAGTACTTC. Full variable domain (remainder filled in from reference TRBV9 and TRBJ2-7): DSGVTQTPKHLITATGQRVTLRCSPRSGDLSVYWYQQSLDQGLQFLIQYYNGEERAKGNILERFSAQQFPDLHSELNLSSLELGDSALYFCASSVRTGGEQYFGPGTRLTVT.

This clonotype occurred many times. The chain combines TRBV12-3 or TRBV12-4 with TRBJ1-2, with TRBD1 as a possible D gene (5 bases). The CDR3 consists of 15 residues. The V end lost 7 bases, the J end lost 5 bases, and 20 bases lay between the germline ends. The DNA for the CDR3 is TGTGCCAGCAACGCGGGAACAGGAACCTTATATGGCTACACCTTC. This encodes CASNAGTGTLYGYTF.

In the case of this clonotype: This CDR3 is missing its conserved last phenylalanine or tryptophan, likely due to a read error. The rearrangement joins TRBV29-1 to TRBJ1-2; 9 positions agree with TRBD1. J gave up 1 base and V 5 bases, and 14 bases lay outside the gene matches. The CDR3 covers 17 residues. In germline, CDR1 is SQVTM, CDR2 ANQGSEA. CDR3 in amino acids: CSVRWGTGLGYNYGYTL. In DNA form, the CDR3 reads TGCAGCGTTAGGTGGGGGACAGGGCTGGGATATAACTATGGCTACACCCTC.

In this sample, this clonotype turned up a few times. V gene TRBV6-1 combines with J gene TRBJ1-6; 7 bases are shared with TRBD1. The V gene's germline CDR1 is MNHNS and CDR2 SASEGT. J gave up 5 bases and V 1 base, and 11 bases lay outside the gene matches. The CDR3 covers 18 residues. DNA for the CDR3: TGTGCCAGCAGTGAAGTTTACGGGGGCAGGGGGAATAATTCACCCCTCCACTTT. Translating gives CASSEVYGGRGNNSPLHF.

This clonotype was counted many times. The chain carries TRBV12-3 or TRBV12-4 and TRBJ1-5; 9 bases are shared with TRBD1. Trimming cost V 5 bases and J 4 bases; bases outside gene matches: 6. This CDR3 has 15 residues. The CDR3 here is CASSPGTGYNQPQHF. The CDR3 DNA reads TGTGCCAGCAGTCCCGGGACAGGGTATAATCAGCCCCAGCATTTT.

This clonotype was observed at least ten times. The chain has TRBV3-1 and TRBJ2-7, with TRBD2 as a possible D gene (5 bases). Germline CDR1 LGHDT, CDR2 YNNKEL (reference sequence). The V gene lost 5 bases and the J gene lost 7 bases, with 12 bases spanning the gap. The CDR3 sequence is 12 residues long. This CDR3 is CASSEGTWEQYF. Written as DNA, the CDR3 is TGTGCCAGCAGCGAGGGCACGTGGGAGCAGTACTTC.

The chain is built from TRBV29-1 and TRBJ1-1; 7 bases match TRBD1. Trimming at V came to 8 bases and at J to 3 bases, leaving 6 bases not matched to a gene. The CDR3 is 12 amino acids. Looked up from germline, CDR1 is SQVTM and CDR2 is ANQGSEA. CDR3 in DNA: TGCAGCAGTTTAACAGGGGACACTGAAGCTTTCTTT. It specifies CSSLTGDTEAFF. Filled out from reference TRBV29-1 and TRBJ1-1, the complete variable domain reads SAVISQKPSRDICQRGTSLTIQCQVDSQVTMMFWYRQQPGQSLTLIATANQGSEATYESGFVIDKFPISRPNLTFSTLTVSNMSPEDSSIYLCSSLTGDTEAFFGQGTRLTVV.

A few counts support this clonotype. The gene calls are TRBV6-5 and TRBJ1-2, with 9 bases lining up with TRBD1. There are 15 residues in the CDR3. Trimming cost V 0 bases and J 6 bases; bases outside gene matches: 5. CDR1 and CDR2 (germline): MNHEY, SVGAGI. The CDR3 region is CASSYSGRQGDGYTF. The CDR3 DNA sequence: TGTGCCAGCAGTTACTCGGGCCGACAGGGGGATGGCTACACCTTC.

There are many counts of this clonotype. The gene calls are TRBV7-6 and TRBJ2-5, with TRBD2 matching 7 bases. Unmatched junction bases numbered 1, after V lost 3 bases and J lost 0 bases. Germline V gives CDR1 SGHVS, CDR2 FNYEAQ. This CDR3 is built from 14 residues. CDR3: CASSFGGDQETQYF. The DNA for the CDR3 is TGTGCCAGCAGCTTTGGGGGGGACCAAGAGACCCAGTACTTC. Full variable domain (remainder filled in from reference TRBV7-6 and TRBJ2-5): GAGVSQSPRYKVTKRGQDVALRCDPISGHVSLYWYRQALGQGPEFLTYFNYEAQQDKSGLPNDRFSAERPEGSISTLTIQRTEQRDSAMYRCASSFGGDQETQYFGPGTRLLVL.

In the case of this clonotype: The junction shows a germline mismatch at one end, possibly a read error. This rearrangement joins TRBV10-3 to TRBJ1-5; D gene unclear. The CDR3 extends over 16 amino acids. Germline CDR1 ENHRY, CDR2 SYGVKD. The CDR3 here is CASSEVPGNSNQPQHF. CDR3 in DNA: TGTGCCAGCAGTGAAGTGCCTGGAAATAGCAATCAGCCCCAGCATTTT.

The table lists this clonotype with many counts. The J gene is TRBJ1-2, the V gene TRBV7-2, with a tentative D call TRBD1 (5 bases). From germline, CDR1 is SGHTA and CDR2 FQGNSA. Trimming stripped 2 bases from V and 3 bases from J, with 13 bases between. The CDR3 is made up of 15 amino acids. The CDR3 nucleotides read TGTGCCAGCAGCTTACGACCCGACAGTGACTATGGCTACACCTTC. Amino acid sequence: CASSLRPDSDYGYTF.

This clonotype turned up a few times. The chain has TRBV13 and TRBJ2-7; TRBD1 matches at 9 bases. J lost 5 bases, V lost 6 bases, and 5 bases had no gene match. CDR3 length: 13 amino acids. Germline CDR1 reads PRHDT; CDR2 reads FYEKMQ (reference sequence). As DNA, the CDR3 is TGTGCCAGCAGTCAAACAGGGGGCAACGAGCAGTACTTC. Its translation: CASSQTGGNEQYF.

This clonotype was seen a handful of times. V gene TRBV2 combines with J gene TRBJ2-7; D unclear. The germline V gene has CDR1 SNHLY and CDR2 FYNNEI. Trimming left V 3 bases short and J 0 bases short, with 15 bases between. The CDR3 sequence is 16 residues long. CDR3 protein: CASSDFGGTYSYEQYF. The CDR3 coding sequence is TGTGCCAGCAGTGACTTTGGTGGCACTTACTCCTACGAGCAGTACTTC.

This chain links TRBV2 with TRBJ2-2, with D possibly TRBD2 on 6 matching bases. This CDR3 spans 15 amino acids. The V end lost 6 bases, the J end lost 5 bases, and 16 bases lay between the germline ends. Germline loops: CDR1 SNHLY, CDR2 FYNNEI. The CDR3 DNA follows: TGTGCCAGCAGGAAGGGAGTGGCGGGAACCGGGGAGCTGTTTTTT. It codes for CASRKGVAGTGELFF.

The chain recombines TRBV7-2 with TRBJ1-5; tentative D call: TRBD1 (5 bases). The CDR3 covers 16 residues. V lost 2 bases, J lost 1 base, and 12 bases lay in between. The germline CDR1 and CDR2 sequences are SGHTA and FQGNSA. The CDR3 region is CASSLQGLASNQPQHF. CDR3 in DNA: TGTGCCAGCAGCTTACAGGGACTCGCGAGCAATCAGCCCCAGCATTTT.

This clonotype has a count of ten or more. The chain uses TRBV7-6 and TRBJ1-5; 8 bases fit TRBD1. In germline, CDR1 is SGHVS, CDR2 FNYEAQ. The CDR3 runs to 15 residues. V lost 7 bases, J lost 4 bases, and 9 bases stayed unmatched. CDR3 DNA sequence: TGTGCCAGCACCCCGGGGACAGGTTCTAATCAGCCCCAGCATTTT. It codes for CASTPGTGSNQPQHF.

With respect to this clonotype: This sequence may be a read error, since a much larger clone differs from it by one base. The chain uses TRBV2 and TRBJ2-7; TRBD1 matches at 9 bases. The length of the CDR3 is 14 residues. The V gene end was trimmed by 3 bases and the J gene end by 9 bases; junction bases not matched to a gene: 9. From germline, CDR1 is SNHLY and CDR2 FYNNEI. CDR3 in amino acids: CASSEDRGQGVQYF. CDR3 in DNA: TGTGCCAGCAGTGAGGACAGGGGCCAGGGTGTGCAGTACTTC.

This chain connects TRBV7-2 to TRBJ1-1; D is unclear. The germline gives CDR1 SGHTA, CDR2 FQGNSA. V lost 5 bases and J 3 bases, leaving 10 bases between the germline ends. This CDR3 spans 13 amino acids. CDR3 in amino acids: CASSPEMYTEAFF. The CDR3 region has the DNA TGTGCCAGCAGCCCAGAAATGTACACTGAAGCTTTCTTT.

In regard to this clonotype: A read error may be the cause here, since a much bigger clone is one base away. The chain joins TRBV30 to TRBJ1-2; no clear D gene. Germline V gene sequence: CDR1 GTSNPN, CDR2 SVGIG (reference sequence). The CDR3 length is 13 residues. V was cut by 0 bases and J by 3 bases, with 8 bases left in between. This chain's CDR3 is CAWSVGQDYGYTF. The CDR3 DNA sequence: TGTGCCTGGAGTGTAGGTCAGGACTATGGCTACACCTTC.

Ten or more counts support this clonotype. The V gene is TRBV5-8, the J gene TRBJ1-4; 7 bases are a match to TRBD1. This CDR3 is built from 16 residues. Germline lookup yields CDR1 SGHTS and CDR2 YDEGEE. J was trimmed by 0 bases and V by 4 bases; bases with no gene match: 6. CDR3 nucleotide sequence: TGTGCCAGCAGCAGGGACAGCCTTACAACTAATGAAAAACTGTTTTTT. Its protein product is CASSRDSLTTNEKLFF. Full variable domain (remainder filled in from reference TRBV5-8 and TRBJ1-4): EAGVTQSPTHLIKTRGQQATLRCSPISGHTSVYWYQQALGLGLQFLLWYDEGEERNRGNFPPRFSGRQFPNYSSELNVNALELEDSALYLCASSRDSLTTNEKLFFGSGTQLSVL.

The rearrangement links TRBV6-5 to TRBJ2-7, with D perhaps TRBD1 or TRBD2 (6 bases each). This CDR3 has 17 amino acids. V lost 5 bases and J 3 bases, leaving 23 bases between the germline ends. Germline values: CDR1 MNHEY, CDR2 SVGAGI. The CDR3 bases are TGTGCCAGCAGTGAGGCGGGACAAATTCCCCTTAACTACGAGCAGTACTTC. Translation gives CASSEAGQIPLNYEQYF.

This clonotype has at least ten counts. The chain couples TRBV2 to TRBJ2-7, with no clear D. CDR1 SNHLY and CDR2 FYNNEI come from the germline V gene. The CDR3 consists of 12 residues. Trimming stripped 6 bases from V and 3 bases from J, with 9 bases between. The CDR3 bases are TGTGCCAGCAGGGGCAGCTTCTACGAGCAGTACTTC. This translates into CASRGSFYEQYF. Full variable domain (rest looked up from reference TRBV2 and TRBJ2-7): EPEVTQTPSHQVTQMGQEVILRCVPISNHLYFYWYRQILGQKVEFLVSFYNNEISEKSEIFDDQFSVERPDGSNFTLKIRSTKLEDSAMYFCASRGSFYEQYFGPGTRLTVT.